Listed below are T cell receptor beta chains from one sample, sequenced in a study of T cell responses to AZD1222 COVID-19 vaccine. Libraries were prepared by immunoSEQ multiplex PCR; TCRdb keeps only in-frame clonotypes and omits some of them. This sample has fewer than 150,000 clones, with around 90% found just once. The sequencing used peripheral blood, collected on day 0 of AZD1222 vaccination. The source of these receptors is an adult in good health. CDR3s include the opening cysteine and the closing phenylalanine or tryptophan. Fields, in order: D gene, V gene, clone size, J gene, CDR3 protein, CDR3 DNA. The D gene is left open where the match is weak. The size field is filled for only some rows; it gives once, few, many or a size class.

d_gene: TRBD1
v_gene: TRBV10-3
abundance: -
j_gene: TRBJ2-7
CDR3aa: CAIAGQGKGTYEQYF
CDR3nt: TGTGCCATCGCCGGACAGGGCAAAGGGACCTACGAGCAGTACTTC

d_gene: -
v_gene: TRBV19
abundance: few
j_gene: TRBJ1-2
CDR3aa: CASSERTSYGYTF
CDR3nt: TGTGCCAGTAGTGAGCGGACCTCATATGGCTACACCTTC

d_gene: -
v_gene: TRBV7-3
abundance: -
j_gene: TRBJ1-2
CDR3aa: CASSLGGAGYGYTF
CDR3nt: TGTGCCAGCAGCTTGGGGGGCGCAGGTTATGGCTACACCTTC

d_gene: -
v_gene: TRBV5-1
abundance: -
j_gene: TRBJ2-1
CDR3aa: CASSQQGRVSYNEQFF
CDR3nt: TGCGCCAGCAGCCAACAGGGTCGAGTCTCCTACAATGAGCAGTTCTTC

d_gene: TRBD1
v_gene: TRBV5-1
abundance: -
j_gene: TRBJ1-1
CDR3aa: CASSLPGQGFVAEAFF
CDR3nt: TGCGCCAGCAGCTTGCCGGGACAGGGCTTTGTAGCTGAAGCTTTCTTT

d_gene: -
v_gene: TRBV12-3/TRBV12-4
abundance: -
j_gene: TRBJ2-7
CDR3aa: CASSLSPYEQYF
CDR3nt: TGTGCCAGCAGTTTAAGTCCCTACGAGCAGTACTTC

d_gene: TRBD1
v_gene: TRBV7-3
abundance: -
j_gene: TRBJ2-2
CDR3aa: CASSTRQGAGELFF
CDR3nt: TGTGCCAGCAGCACCCGACAGGGGGCCGGGGAGCTGTTTTTT

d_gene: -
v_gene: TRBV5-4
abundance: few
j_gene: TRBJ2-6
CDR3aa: CASSFPGPLLGANVLTF
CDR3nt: TGTGCCAGCAGCTTCCCGGGCCCCCTGCTTGGGGCCAACGTCCTGACTTTC

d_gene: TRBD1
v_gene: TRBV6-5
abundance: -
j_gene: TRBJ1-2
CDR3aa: CASSYTYSDRAYGYTF
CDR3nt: TGTGCCAGCAGTTACACTTACTCGGACAGGGCCTATGGCTACACCTTC

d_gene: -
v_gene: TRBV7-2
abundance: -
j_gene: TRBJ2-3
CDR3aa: CASSYPTSTDTQYF
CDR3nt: TGTGCCAGCAGCTATCCAACTAGCACAGATACGCAGTATTTT

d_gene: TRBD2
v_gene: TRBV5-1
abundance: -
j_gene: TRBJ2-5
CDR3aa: CASSLGDYNQETQYF
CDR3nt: TGCGCCAGCAGCCTCGGGGACTACAACCAAGAGACCCAGTACTTC

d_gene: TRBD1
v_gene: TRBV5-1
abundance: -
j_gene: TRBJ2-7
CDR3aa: CASSQGQGAYEQYF
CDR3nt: TGCGCCAGCAGCCAGGGACAGGGGGCTTACGAGCAGTACTTC

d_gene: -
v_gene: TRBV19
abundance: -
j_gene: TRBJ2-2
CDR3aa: CASLGYREGATGELFF
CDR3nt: TGTGCCAGTCTAGGGTACAGGGAAGGGGCCACCGGGGAGCTGTTTTTT

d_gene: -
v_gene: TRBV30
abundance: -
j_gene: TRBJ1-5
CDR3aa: CAWSVRGLKQPQHF
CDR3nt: TGTGCCTGGAGTGTGCGGGGGCTGAAACAGCCCCAGCATTTT

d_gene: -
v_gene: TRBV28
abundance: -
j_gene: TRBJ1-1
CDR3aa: CASSFDDRRFWAEAFF
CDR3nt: TGTGCCAGCAGTTTTGATGACAGAAGGTTCTGGGCTGAAGCTTTCTTT

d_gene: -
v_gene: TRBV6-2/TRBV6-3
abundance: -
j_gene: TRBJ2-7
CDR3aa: CASSYSGGASYEQYF
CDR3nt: TGTGCCAGCAGTTACTCAGGCGGGGCCTCCTACGAGCAGTACTTC

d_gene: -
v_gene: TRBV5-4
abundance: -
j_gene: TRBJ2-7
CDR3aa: CASSRGGESYEQYF
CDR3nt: TGTGCCAGCTCAAGAGGGGGGGAATCCTACGAGCAGTACTTC

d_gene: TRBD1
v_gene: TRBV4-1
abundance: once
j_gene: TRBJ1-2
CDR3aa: CASSQVGQGGGYTF
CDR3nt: TGCGCCAGCAGCCAAGTGGGACAGGGAGGTGGCTACACCTTC

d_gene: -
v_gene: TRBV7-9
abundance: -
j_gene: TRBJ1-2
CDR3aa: CASSLGGDYGYTF
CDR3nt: TGTGCCAGCAGCTTAGGAGGAGACTATGGCTACACCTTC

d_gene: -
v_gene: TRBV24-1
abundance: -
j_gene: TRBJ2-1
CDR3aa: CATSDLGQSEQFF
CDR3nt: TGTGCCACCAGTGATTTAGGACAATCTGAGCAGTTCTTC

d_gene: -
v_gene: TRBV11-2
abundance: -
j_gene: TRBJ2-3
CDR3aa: CASREQGSDTQYF
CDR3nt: TGTGCCAGCAGGGAGCAGGGGTCAGATACGCAGTATTTT

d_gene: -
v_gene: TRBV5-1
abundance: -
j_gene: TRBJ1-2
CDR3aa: CASSLAAGIPDGYTF
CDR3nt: TGCGCCAGCAGCTTGGCGGCAGGGATCCCTGACGGCTACACCTTC

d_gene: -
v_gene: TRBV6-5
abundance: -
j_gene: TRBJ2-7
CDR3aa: CASPRDINSYEQYF
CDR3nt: TGTGCCAGCCCGAGGGACATCAACTCCTACGAGCAGTACTTC

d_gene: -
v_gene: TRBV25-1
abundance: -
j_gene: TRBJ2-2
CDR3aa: CASSVGSGGRIAGELFF
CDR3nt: TGTGCCAGCAGTGTTGGCTCGGGGGGCAGAATTGCCGGGGAGCTGTTTTTT

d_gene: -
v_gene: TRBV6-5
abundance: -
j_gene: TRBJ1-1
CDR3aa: CASSVQGRRAFF
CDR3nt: TGTGCCAGCAGCGTACAGGGTAGACGAGCTTTCTTT

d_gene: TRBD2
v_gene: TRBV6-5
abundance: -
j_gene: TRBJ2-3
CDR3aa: CASRNSGETQYF
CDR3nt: TGTGCCAGCAGGAATAGCGGGGAAACGCAGTATTTT

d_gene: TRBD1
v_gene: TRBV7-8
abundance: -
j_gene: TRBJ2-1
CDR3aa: CASSLNPDREQFF
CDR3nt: TGTGCCAGCAGCCTTAACCCGGACAGGGAGCAGTTCTTC

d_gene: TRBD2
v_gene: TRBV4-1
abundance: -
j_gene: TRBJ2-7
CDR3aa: CASSRGLAGGSGYEQYF
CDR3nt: TGCGCCAGCAGCCGTGGACTAGCGGGGGGTTCGGGGTACGAGCAGTACTTC

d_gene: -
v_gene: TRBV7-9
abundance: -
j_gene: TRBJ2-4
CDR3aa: CASSSYRELAKNIQYF
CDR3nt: TGTGCCAGCAGCTCGTACAGGGAATTGGCCAAAAACATTCAGTACTTC

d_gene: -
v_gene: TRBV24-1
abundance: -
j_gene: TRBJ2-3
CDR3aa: CATSPGLDTQYF
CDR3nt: TGTGCCACCAGCCCGGGTTTAGATACGCAGTATTTT

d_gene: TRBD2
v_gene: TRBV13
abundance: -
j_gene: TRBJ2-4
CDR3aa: CASSEERGDLAKNIQYF
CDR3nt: TGTGCCAGCAGCGAAGAGCGGGGGGACCTAGCCAAAAACATTCAGTACTTC

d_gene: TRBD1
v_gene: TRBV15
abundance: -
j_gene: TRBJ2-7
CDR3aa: CATSRAGTGAYEQYF
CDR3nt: TGTGCCACCAGCAGAGCCGGGACAGGGGCCTACGAGCAGTACTTC

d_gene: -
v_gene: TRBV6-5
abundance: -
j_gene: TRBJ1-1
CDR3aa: CASSYRRGTEAFF
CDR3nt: TGTGCCAGCAGTTATCGCAGAGGCACTGAAGCTTTCTTT

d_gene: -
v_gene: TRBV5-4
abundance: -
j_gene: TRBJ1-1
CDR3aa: CASSFPTGKGTEAFF
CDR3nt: TGTGCCAGCAGCTTCCCCACAGGGAAGGGGACTGAAGCTTTCTTT

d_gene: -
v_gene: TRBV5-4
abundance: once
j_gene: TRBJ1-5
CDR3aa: CASSSGGTQPQHF
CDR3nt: TGTGCCAGCAGCTCCGGGGGAACTCAGCCCCAGCATTTT

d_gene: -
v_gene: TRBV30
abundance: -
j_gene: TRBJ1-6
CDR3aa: CAWNADSYSPLHF
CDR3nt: TGTGCCTGGAACGCCGACAGCTATTCACCCCTCCACTTT

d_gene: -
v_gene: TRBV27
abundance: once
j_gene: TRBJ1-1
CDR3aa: CASRDGRGAFF
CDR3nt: TGTGCCAGCCGGGACGGCCGGGGAGCTTTCTTT

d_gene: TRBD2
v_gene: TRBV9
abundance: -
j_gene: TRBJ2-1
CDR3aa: CASSGRAGALTGEQFF
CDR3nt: TGTGCCAGCAGCGGTAGAGCGGGGGCGCTTACAGGTGAGCAGTTCTTC

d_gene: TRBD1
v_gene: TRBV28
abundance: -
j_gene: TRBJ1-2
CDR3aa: CASRGQGTGAWGYTF
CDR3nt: TGTGCCAGCAGGGGACAAGGGACAGGGGCCTGGGGCTACACCTTC

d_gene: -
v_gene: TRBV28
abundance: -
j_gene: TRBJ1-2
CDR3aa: CAMGGGIYGYTF
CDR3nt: TGTGCGATGGGTGGCGGTATCTATGGCTACACCTTC

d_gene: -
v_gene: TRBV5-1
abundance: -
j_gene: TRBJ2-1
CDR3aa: CASSAGPNNEQFF
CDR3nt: TGCGCCAGCAGCGCGGGACCCAACAATGAGCAGTTCTTC

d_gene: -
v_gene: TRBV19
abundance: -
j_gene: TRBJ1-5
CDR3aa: CASSIGRDQPQHF
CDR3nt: TGTGCCAGTAGTATTGGACGGGACCAGCCCCAGCATTTT